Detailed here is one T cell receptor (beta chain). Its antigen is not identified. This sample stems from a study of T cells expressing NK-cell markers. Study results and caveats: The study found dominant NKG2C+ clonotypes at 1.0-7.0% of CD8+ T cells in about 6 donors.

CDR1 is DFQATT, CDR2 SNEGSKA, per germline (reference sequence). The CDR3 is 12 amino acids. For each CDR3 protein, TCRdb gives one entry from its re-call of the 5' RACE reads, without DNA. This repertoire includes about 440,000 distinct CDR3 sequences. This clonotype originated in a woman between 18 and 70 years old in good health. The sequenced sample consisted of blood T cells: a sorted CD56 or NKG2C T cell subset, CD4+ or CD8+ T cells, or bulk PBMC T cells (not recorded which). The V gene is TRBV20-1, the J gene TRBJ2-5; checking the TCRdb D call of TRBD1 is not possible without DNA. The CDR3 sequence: CSGGTGKETQYF.